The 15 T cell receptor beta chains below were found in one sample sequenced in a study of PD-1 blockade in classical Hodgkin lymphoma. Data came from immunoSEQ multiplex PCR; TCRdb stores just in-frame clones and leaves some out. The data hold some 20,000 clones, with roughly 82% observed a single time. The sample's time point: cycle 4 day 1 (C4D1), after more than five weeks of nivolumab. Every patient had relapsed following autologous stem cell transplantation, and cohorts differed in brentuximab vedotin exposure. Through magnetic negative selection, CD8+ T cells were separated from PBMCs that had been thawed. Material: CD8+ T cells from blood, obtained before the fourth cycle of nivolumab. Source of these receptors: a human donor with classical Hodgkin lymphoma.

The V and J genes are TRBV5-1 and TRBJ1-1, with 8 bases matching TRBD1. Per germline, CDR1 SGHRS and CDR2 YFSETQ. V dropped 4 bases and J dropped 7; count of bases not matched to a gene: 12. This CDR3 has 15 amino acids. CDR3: CASSAGTGGVNEAFF. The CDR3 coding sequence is TGCGCCAGCAGCGCCGGGACAGGAGGGGTTAATGAAGCTTTCTTT.

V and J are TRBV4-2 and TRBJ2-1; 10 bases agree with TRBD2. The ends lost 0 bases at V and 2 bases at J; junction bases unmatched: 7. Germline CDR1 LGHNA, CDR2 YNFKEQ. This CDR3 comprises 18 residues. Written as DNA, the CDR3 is TGTGCCAGCAGCCAAGAACTCTTCAGCGGGGGGGCCTACAATGAGCAGTTCTTC. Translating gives CASSQELFSGGAYNEQFF.

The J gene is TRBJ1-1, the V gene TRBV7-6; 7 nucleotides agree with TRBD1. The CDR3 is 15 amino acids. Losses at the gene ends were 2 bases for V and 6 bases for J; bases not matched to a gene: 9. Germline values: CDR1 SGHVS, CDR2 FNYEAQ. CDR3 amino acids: CASSLRQGGVPEAFF. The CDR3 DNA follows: TGTGCCAGCAGCTTAAGACAGGGAGGTGTTCCTGAAGCTTTCTTT.

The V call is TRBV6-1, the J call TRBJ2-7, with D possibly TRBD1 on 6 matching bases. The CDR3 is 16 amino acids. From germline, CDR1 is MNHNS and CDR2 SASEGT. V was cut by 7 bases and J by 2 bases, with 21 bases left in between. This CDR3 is CASTDPTGIIAYEQYF. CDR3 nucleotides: TGTGCCAGCACTGACCCTACAGGGATTATAGCCTACGAGCAGTACTTC.

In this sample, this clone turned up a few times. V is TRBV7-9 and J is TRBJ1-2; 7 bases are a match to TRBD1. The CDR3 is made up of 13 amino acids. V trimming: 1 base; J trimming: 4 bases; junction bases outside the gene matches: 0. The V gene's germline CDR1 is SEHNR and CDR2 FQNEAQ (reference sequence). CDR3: CASSLDRGYGYTF. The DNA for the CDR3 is TGTGCCAGCAGCTTAGACAGGGGCTATGGCTACACCTTC.

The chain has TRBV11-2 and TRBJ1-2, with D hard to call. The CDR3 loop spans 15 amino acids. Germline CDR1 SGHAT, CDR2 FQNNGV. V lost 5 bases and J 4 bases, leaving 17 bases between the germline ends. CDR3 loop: CASSPERAFFYGYTF. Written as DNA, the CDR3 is TGTGCCAGCAGCCCCGAGAGAGCCTTTTTCTATGGCTACACCTTC. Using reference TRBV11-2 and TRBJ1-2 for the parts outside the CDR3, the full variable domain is EAGVAQSPRYKIIEKRQSVAFWCNPISGHATLYWYQQILGQGPKLLIQFQNNGVVDDSQLPKDRFSAERLKGVDSTLKIQPAKLEDSAVYLCASSPERAFFYGYTFGSGTRLTVV.

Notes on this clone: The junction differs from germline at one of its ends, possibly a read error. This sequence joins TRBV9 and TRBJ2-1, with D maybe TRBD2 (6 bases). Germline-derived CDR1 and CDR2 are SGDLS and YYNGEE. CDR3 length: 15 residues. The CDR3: CASSAYWDSDNEQFF. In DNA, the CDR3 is TGTGCCAGCAGCGCCTACTGGGACTCCGACAATGAGCAGTTCTTC.

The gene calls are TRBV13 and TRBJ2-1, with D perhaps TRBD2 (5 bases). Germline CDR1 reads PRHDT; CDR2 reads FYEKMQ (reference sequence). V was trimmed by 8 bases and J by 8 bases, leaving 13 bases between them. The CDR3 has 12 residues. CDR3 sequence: CASAEANDEQFF. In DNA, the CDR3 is TGTGCCAGCGCGGAGGCCAACGATGAGCAGTTCTTC.

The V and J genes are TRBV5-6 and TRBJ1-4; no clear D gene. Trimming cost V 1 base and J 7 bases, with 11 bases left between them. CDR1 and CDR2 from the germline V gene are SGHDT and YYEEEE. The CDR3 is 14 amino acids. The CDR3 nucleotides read TGTGCCAGCAGCTTGTGGGGAAACCTTGAAAAACTGTTTTTT. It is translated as CASSLWGNLEKLFF.

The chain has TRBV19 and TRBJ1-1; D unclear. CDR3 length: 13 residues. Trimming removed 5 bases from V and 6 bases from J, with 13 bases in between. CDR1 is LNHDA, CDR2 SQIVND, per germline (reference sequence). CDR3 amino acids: CASSARGFSEAFF. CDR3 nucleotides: TGTGCCAGTAGTGCCCGTGGGTTCTCTGAAGCTTTCTTT.

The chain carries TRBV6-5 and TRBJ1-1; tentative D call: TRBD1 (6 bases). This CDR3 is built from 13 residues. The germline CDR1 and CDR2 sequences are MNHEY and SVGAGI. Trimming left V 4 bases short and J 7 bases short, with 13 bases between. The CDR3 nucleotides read TGTGCCAGCAGTTCCATGGACAGCCTTGAAGCTTTCTTT. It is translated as CASSSMDSLEAFF.

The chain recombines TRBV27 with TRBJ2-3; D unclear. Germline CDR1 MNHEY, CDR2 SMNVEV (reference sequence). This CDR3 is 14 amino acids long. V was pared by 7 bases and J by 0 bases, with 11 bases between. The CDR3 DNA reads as TGTGCCAGCAAAAAGACGGACAGCACAGATACGCAGTATTTT. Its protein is CASKKTDSTDTQYF.

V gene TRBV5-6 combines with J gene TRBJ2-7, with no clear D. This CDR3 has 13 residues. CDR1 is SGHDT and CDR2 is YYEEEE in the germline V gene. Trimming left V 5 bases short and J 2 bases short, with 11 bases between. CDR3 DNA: TGTGCCAGCAGAAAGGTGGCAGCCTACGAGCAGTACTTC. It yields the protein CASRKVAAYEQYF.

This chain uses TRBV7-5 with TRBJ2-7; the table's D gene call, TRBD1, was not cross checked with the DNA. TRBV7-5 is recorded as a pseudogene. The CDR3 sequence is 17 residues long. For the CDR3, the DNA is TGTGTCAGAAGCTTAGCGCATGGTGGGGGCGTCTCCTACGAGCAGTACTTC. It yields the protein CVRSLAHGGGVSYEQYF.

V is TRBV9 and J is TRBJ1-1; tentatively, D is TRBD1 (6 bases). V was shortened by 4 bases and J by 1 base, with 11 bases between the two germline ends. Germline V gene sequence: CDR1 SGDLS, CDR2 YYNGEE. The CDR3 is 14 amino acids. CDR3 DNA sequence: TGTGCCAGCAGCACGAGGGGGGAGAACACTGAAGCTTTCTTT. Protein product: CASSTRGENTEAFF.